What follows are 7 T cell receptor beta chains derived from one specimen sequenced in a study of T-cell memory formation after mild COVID-19. Via MiXCR, TCRdb re-called the 5' RACE reads, giving one row per CDR3 protein. The data hold around 150,000 distinct CDR3 sequences, with 25% to 40% observed a single time. The sample consisted of PBMCs or a T cell subset sorted from them (not recorded which). Source of these receptors: an adult woman who had mild COVID-19 (a few samples of this study predate the infection). Cell type and time point are not known.

On this clonotype: One end of the junction varies from germline; a read error may be responsible. The rearrangement joins TRBV6-5 to TRBJ1-2; D remains ambiguous. The CDR3 is 15 residues long. CDR1 and CDR2 from the germline V gene are MNHEY and SVGAGI. Here the CDR3 reads CSSSYLGRESYGYTF. In nucleotides, the CDR3 is TGTTCCAGCAGTTACTTGGGGAGAGAGTCCTATGGCTACACCTTC.

This clonotype has only a few counts. This rearrangement joins TRBV28 to TRBJ2-7; 8 nucleotides line up with TRBD1. Germline lookup yields CDR1 MDHEN and CDR2 SYDVKM. Germline trimming cut 6 bases from V and 3 bases from J; bases unmatched to any gene: 13. The CDR3 extends over 16 amino acids. As DNA, the CDR3 is TGTGCCAGCAGCTCGCCAGGGGGCGGGCTGGACTACGAGCAGTACTTC. This translates into CASSSPGGGLDYEQYF.

This clonotype was observed a few times. The rearrangement links TRBV7-6 to TRBJ2-6; the D is unclear. The V gene's germline CDR1 is SGHVS and CDR2 FNYEAQ. Trimming cost V 0 bases and J 5 bases, with 5 bases left between them. The CDR3 is made up of 14 amino acids. CDR3 sequence (DNA): TGTGCCAGCAGCTTAGCGGGGTGGGCCAACGTCCTGACTTTC. Amino acids: CASSLAGWANVLTF.

The chain is built from TRBV9 and TRBJ1-3; a weak D match, TRBD1 (5 bases). This CDR3 comprises 15 residues. Germline V lookup: CDR1 SGDLS, CDR2 YYNGEE. Trimming removed 0 bases at V and 2 bases at J, with 9 bases between. The DNA of the CDR3 is TGTGCCAGCAGCGTAGGCACAGGAGCTGGAAACACCATATATTTT. Its translation: CASSVGTGAGNTIYF.

J is TRBJ2-3 and V is TRBV9, with 11 bases aligning to TRBD2. This CDR3 has 17 amino acids. From germline, CDR1 is SGDLS and CDR2 YYNGEE. Trimming cost V 0 bases and J 2 bases; bases outside gene matches: 5. CDR3: CASSVAGLAGITDTQYF. The DNA for the CDR3 is TGTGCCAGCAGCGTAGCTGGACTAGCGGGTATCACAGATACGCAGTATTTT.

V is TRBV7-8 and J is TRBJ1-5; tentatively, D is TRBD1 (6 bases). Trimming took 4 bases from V and 0 from J, leaving 16 bases between them. CDR3 length: 17 residues. Germline V gives CDR1 SGHVS, CDR2 FQNEAQ. CDR3 amino acids: CASSSTTGYYSNQPQHF. The CDR3 bases are TGTGCCAGCAGCTCAACGACAGGCTACTATAGCAATCAGCCCCAGCATTTT.

The chain combines TRBV7-3 with TRBJ1-5; D is possibly TRBD1 (5 bases). The V and J ends lost 4 bases and 5 bases respectively, with 18 bases between them. Germline V gene data show CDR1 as SGHTA and CDR2 as FQGTGA. This CDR3 is built from 16 residues. This CDR3 is CASSSKGDEKDQPQHF. CDR3 nucleotides: TGTGCCAGCAGCTCTAAAGGGGATGAGAAGGATCAGCCCCAGCATTTT. Drawing the rest from reference TRBV7-3 and TRBJ1-5, the complete variable domain is GAGVSQTPSNKVTEKGKYVELRCDPISGHTALYWYRQSLGQGPEFLIYFQGTGAADDSGLPNDRFFAVRPEGSVSTLKIQRTERGDSAVYLCASSSKGDEKDQPQHFGDGTRLSIL.